This entry lists 10 T cell receptor beta chains sequenced from one sample in a study of long-term antiretroviral therapy in people with HIV (dated by TCRdb to 2022 to 2024). The immunoSEQ hsTCRB v3.0 assay was used at survey level resolution to sequence the TRB variable region. This immuneACCESS table, as held by TCRdb, lists in-frame sequences with V and J called but not all clones. Of the missing ones, under half trace to an unresolved V gene in checked studies; the others have no known cause. The table for this sample lists fewer than 30,000 clones; about four fifths of them were counted only once. The biggest ten clones account for about 5.7% of the sample. Sequenced material: unsorted PBMCs, taken 0.7 years before starting antiretroviral therapy. These receptors were collected from a man aged 25 to 40 with HIV.

The V and J genes are TRBV29-1 and TRBJ2-7; 8 positions match TRBD1. This CDR3 is 12 amino acids long. Trimming at V came to 4 bases and at J to 6 bases, leaving 5 bases not matched to a gene. Germline CDR1 and CDR2: SQVTM and ANQGSEA. In DNA form, the CDR3 reads TGCAGCGTTGGTGTAACAGGGGGCGAGCAGTACTTC. This encodes CSVGVTGGEQYF.

The chain recombines TRBV2 with TRBJ2-5; tentatively, D is TRBD1 (5 bases). CDR1 is SNHLY and CDR2 is FYNNEI in the germline V gene. Trimming stripped 8 bases from V and 8 bases from J, with 21 bases between. The CDR3 runs 14 residues. The CDR3 sequence is CASQGKVGWETQYF. CDR3 nucleotides: TGTGCCAGCCAGGGTAAAGTCGGATGGGAAACCCAGTACTTC.

The V and J genes are TRBV7-8 and TRBJ2-1, with 13 bases aligning to TRBD2. The trim removed 5 bases at V and 10 bases at J, leaving 2 bases unmatched. Per the germline V gene, CDR1 is SGHVS and CDR2 is FQNEAQ. The CDR3 spans 13 residues. The CDR3 sequence is CASSLGLAGEQFF. CDR3 DNA sequence: TGTGCCAGCAGCCTGGGACTAGCGGGAGAGCAGTTCTTC.

Concerning this clone itself: Germline is not matched at one junction end, which may reflect a read error. The rearrangement uses TRBV7-7 and TRBJ2-1, with 9 bases fitting TRBD2. The CDR3 spans 16 residues. In germline, CDR1 is SSHAT, CDR2 FNYEAQ (reference sequence). CDR3 nucleotides: TGTGCTAGCAGCTTATTTGGTCTAGCGGGGTACAATGAGCAGTTCTTC. Protein: CASSLFGLAGYNEQFF.

The rearrangement links TRBV19 to TRBJ2-7; D is undetermined. This CDR3 region has 13 residues. CDR1 and CDR2 (germline): LNHDA, SQIVND (reference sequence). With 3 bases removed from V and 4 bases from J, the gap between germline ends came to 10 bases. CDR3 sequence (DNA): TGTGCCAGTAGTATCGGTTCAGGTTACGAGCAGTACTTC. Encoded protein: CASSIGSGYEQYF.

The rearrangement uses TRBV28 and TRBJ1-5, with TRBD1 matching 9 bases. V trimming: 5 bases; J trimming: 5 bases; junction bases outside the gene matches: 10. Germline V gives CDR1 MDHEN, CDR2 SYDVKM. The CDR3 runs 16 residues. As DNA, the CDR3 is TGTGCCAGCAGTGAGCCTGGGACAGGGTCTGATCAGCCCCAGCATTTT. Its translation: CASSEPGTGSDQPQHF.

V and J are TRBV30 and TRBJ1-2; D call uncertain. V shed 0 bases and J shed 0 bases, with 5 bases lying between them. This CDR3 is built from 13 residues. CDR1 GTSNPN and CDR2 SVGIG come from the germline V gene (reference sequence). The CDR3 DNA reads as TGTGCCTGGAGTGTGGCAGCTAACTATGGCTACACCTTC. Amino acid sequence: CAWSVAANYGYTF.

This chain uses TRBV25-1 with TRBJ2-5; 11 nucleotides match TRBD2. This CDR3 has 14 amino acids. The J segment lost 5 bases and the V segment lost 5 bases, leaving 4 bases of the junction unmatched. Germline V CDR1 and CDR2: MGHDK, SYGVNS. The CDR3 reads CASSRLAGGETQYF. The CDR3 DNA follows: TGTGCCAGCAGTAGGCTAGCGGGAGGTGAGACCCAGTACTTC.

V usage is TRBV6-4 and J usage is TRBJ2-6; the match to TRBD1 covers 7 bases. CDR1 MRHNA and CDR2 SNTAGT come from the germline V gene. V was pared by 0 bases and J by 0 bases, with 5 bases of the junction left unmatched. CDR3 length: 18 amino acids. The CDR3 here is CASSDSKTGPSGANVLTF. CDR3 bases: TGTGCCAGCAGTGACTCGAAGACAGGGCCCTCTGGGGCCAACGTCCTGACTTTC.

This chain uses TRBV28 with TRBJ2-7, with D perhaps matching TRBD1 or TRBD2 (5 bases each). V was shortened by 7 bases and J by 6 bases, with 19 bases between the two germline ends. Germline V gene sequence: CDR1 MDHEN, CDR2 SYDVKM. This CDR3 comprises 14 residues. The CDR3 loop is CASTILQGEGEQYF. In DNA form, the CDR3 reads TGTGCCAGCACCATCTTGCAGGGAGAAGGCGAGCAGTACTTC.